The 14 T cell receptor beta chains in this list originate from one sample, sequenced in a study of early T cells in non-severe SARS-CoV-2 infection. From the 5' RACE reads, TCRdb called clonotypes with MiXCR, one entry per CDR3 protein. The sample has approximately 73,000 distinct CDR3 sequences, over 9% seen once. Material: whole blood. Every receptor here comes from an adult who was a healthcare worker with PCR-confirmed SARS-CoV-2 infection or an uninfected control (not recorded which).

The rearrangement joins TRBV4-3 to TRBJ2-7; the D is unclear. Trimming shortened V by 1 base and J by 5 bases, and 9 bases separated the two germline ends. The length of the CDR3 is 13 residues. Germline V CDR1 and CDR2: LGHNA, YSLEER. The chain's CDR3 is CASSQVVLDEQYF. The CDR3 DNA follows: TGCGCCAGCAGCCAAGTAGTTTTGGACGAGCAGTACTTC.

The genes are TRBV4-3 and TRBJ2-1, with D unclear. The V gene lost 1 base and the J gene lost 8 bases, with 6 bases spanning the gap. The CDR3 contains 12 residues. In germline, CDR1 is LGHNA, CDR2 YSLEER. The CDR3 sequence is CASSQGSDEQFF. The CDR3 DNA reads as TGCGCCAGCAGCCAAGGGTCGGATGAGCAGTTCTTC.

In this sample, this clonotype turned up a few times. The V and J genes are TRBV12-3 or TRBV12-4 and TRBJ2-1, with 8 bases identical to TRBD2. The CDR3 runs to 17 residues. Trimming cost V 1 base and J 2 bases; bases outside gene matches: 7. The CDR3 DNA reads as TGTGCCAGCAGTTTAGAGGGGAGCGGGGGCCCCTACAATGAGCAGTTCTTC. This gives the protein CASSLEGSGGPYNEQFF.

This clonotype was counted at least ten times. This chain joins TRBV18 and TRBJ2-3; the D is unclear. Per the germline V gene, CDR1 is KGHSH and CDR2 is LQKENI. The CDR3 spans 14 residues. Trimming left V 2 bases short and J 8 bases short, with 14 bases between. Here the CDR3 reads CASSPNVFERTQYF. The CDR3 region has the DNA TGTGCCAGCTCACCAAACGTGTTCGAGCGTACGCAGTATTTT.

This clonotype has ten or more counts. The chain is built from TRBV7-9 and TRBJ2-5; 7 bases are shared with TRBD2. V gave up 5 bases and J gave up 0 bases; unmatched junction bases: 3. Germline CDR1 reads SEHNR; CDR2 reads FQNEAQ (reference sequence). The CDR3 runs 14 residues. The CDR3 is CASSPLADQETQYF. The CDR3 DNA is TGTGCCAGCAGCCCTCTAGCGGACCAAGAGACCCAGTACTTC.

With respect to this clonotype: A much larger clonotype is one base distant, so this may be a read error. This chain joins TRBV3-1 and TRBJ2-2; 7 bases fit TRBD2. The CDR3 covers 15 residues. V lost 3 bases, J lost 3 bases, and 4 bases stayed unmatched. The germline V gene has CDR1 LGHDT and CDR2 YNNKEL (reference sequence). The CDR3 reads CASSQAGLHTGELFF. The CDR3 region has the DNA TGTGCCAGCAGCCAGGCGGGACTACACACCGGGGAGCTGTTTTTT.

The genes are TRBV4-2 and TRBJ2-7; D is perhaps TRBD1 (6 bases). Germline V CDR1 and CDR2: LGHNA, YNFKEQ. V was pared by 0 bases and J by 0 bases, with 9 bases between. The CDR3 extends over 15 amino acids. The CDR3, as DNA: TGTGCCAGCAGCCAAGAGGGGACAAACTCCTACGAGCAGTACTTC. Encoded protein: CASSQEGTNSYEQYF.

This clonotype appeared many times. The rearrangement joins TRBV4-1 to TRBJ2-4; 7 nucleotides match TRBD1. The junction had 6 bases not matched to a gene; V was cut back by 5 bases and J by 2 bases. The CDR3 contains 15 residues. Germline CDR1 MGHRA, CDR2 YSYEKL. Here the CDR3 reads CASSDSQGTKNIQYF. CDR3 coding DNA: TGCGCCAGCAGCGATTCACAGGGGACCAAAAACATTCAGTACTTC.

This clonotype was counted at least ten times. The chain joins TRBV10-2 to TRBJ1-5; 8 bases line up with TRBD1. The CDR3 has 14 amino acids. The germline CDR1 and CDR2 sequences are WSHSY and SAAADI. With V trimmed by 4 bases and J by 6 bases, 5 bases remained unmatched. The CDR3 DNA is TGCGCCAGCAGTGGAGGGACAGGCATTCAGCCCCAGCATTTT. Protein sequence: CASSGGTGIQPQHF.

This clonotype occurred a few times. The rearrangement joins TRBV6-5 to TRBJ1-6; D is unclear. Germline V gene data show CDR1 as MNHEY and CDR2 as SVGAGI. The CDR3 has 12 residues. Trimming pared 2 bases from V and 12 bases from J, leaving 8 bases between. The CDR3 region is CASSYSGLPLHF. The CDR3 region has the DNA TGTGCCAGCAGTTACAGCGGTTTACCCCTCCACTTT.

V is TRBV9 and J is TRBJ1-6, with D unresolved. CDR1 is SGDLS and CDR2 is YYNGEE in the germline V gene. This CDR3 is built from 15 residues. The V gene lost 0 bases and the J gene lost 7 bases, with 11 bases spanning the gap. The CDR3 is CASSVVSDGNSPLHF. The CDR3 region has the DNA TGTGCCAGCAGCGTAGTGTCAGACGGCAATTCACCCCTCCACTTT. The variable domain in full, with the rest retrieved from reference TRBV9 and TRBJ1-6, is DSGVTQTPKHLITATGQRVTLRCSPRSGDLSVYWYQQSLDQGLQFLIQYYNGEERAKGNILERFSAQQFPDLHSELNLSSLELGDSALYFCASSVVSDGNSPLHFGNGTRLTVT.

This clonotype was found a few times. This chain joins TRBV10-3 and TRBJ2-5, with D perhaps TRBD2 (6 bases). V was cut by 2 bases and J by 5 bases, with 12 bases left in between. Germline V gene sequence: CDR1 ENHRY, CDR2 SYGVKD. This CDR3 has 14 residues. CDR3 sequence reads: CAISEPLTRETQYF. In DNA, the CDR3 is TGTGCCATCAGTGAGCCCTTGACTAGGGAGACCCAGTACTTC.

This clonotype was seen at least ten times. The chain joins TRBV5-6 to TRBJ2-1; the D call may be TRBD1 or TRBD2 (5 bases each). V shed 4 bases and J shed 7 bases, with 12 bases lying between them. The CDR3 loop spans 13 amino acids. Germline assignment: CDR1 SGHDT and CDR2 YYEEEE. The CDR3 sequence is CASSRTRGNEQFF. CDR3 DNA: TGTGCCAGCAGCCGAACTAGGGGAAATGAGCAGTTCTTC.

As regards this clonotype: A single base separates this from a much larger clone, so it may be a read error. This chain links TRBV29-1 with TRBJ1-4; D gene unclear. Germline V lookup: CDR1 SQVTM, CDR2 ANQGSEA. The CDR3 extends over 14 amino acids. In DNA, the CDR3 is TGCAGCGTTGAGGTTGGCAGATCGAATGAAAAACTGTATTTT. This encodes CSVEVGRSNEKLYF.